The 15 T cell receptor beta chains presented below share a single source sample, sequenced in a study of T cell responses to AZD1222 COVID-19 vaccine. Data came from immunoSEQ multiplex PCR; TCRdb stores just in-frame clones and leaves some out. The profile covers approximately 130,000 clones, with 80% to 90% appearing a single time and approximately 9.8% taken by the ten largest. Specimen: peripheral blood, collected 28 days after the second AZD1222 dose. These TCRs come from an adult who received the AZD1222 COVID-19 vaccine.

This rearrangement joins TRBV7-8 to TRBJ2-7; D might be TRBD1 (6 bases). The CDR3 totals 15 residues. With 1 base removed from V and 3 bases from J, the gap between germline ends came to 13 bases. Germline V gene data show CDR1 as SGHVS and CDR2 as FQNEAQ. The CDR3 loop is CASSLVTGRGYEQYF. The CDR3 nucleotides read TGTGCCAGCAGCTTAGTTACAGGGAGAGGCTACGAGCAGTACTTC.

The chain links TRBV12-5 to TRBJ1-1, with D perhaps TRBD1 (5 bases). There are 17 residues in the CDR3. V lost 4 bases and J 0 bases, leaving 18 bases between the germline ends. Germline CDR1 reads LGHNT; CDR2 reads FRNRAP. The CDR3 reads CASGSPSPDSLNTEAFF. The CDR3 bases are TGTGCTAGTGGTTCCCCCTCCCCTGACAGCCTGAACACTGAAGCTTTCTTT.

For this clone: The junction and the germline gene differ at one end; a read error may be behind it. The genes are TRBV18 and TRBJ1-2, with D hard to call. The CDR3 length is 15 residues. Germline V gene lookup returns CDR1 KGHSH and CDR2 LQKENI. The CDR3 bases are TGTGCCAGCTCACCAAGCAGCCCGCCCGCGTATGACTACACCTTC. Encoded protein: CASSPSSPPAYDYTF.

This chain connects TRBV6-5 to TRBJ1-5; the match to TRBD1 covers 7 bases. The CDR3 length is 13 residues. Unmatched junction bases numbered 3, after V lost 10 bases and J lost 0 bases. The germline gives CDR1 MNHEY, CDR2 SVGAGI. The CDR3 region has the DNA TGTGCCACGGGACAGAATAGCAATCAGCCCCAGCATTTT. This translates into CATGQNSNQPQHF.

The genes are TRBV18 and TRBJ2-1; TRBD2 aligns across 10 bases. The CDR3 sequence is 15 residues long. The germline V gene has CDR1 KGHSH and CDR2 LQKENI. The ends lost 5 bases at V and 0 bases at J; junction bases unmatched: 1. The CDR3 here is CASSASGSSYNEQFF. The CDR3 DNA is TGTGCCAGCTCAGCTAGCGGGAGCTCCTACAATGAGCAGTTCTTC.

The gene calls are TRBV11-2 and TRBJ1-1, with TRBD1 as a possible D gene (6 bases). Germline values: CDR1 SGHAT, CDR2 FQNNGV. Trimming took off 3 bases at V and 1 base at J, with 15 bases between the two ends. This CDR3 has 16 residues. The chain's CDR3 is CASSFGGRGGNTEAFF. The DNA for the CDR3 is TGTGCCAGCAGCTTCGGGGGCAGGGGTGGGAACACTGAAGCTTTCTTT.

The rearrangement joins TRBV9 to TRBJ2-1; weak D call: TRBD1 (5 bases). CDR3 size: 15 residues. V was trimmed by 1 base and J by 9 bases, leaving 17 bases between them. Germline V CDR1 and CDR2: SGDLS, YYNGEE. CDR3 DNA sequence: TGTGCCAGCAGCGTAAACACCGGGCCCCAGGGTGAGCAGTTCTTC. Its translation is CASSVNTGPQGEQFF.

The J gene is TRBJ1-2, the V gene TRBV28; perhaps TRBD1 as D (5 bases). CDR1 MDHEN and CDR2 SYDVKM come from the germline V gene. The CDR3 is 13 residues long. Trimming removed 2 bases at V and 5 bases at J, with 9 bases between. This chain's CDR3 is CASSLEGWYGYTF. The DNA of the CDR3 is TGTGCCAGCAGTTTAGAGGGGTGGTATGGCTACACCTTC.

The CDR3 reads CASSLGGLAGADTQYF. In DNA, the CDR3 is TGTGCCAGCAGCTTGGGGGGACTAGCGGGAGCCGATACGCAGTATTTT. The chain carries TRBV7-7 and TRBJ2-3, with TRBD2 identical over 14 bases. Trimming at V came to 3 bases and at J to 6 bases, leaving 5 bases not matched to a gene. The CDR3 is made up of 16 amino acids. Per the germline V gene, CDR1 is SSHAT and CDR2 is FNYEAQ (reference sequence).

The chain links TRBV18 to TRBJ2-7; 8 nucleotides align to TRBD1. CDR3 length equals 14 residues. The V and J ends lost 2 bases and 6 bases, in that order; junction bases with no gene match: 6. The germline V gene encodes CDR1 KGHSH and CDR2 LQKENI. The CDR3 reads CASSPGQGGFEQYF. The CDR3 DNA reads TGTGCCAGCTCACCAGGACAGGGCGGGTTCGAGCAGTACTTC.

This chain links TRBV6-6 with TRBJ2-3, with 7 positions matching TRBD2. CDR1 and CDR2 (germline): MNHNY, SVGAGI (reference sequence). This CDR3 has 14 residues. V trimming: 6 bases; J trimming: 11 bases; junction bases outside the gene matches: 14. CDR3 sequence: CASRTGTTALMQYF. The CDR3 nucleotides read TGTGCCAGCAGAACCGGGACTACCGCCTTGATGCAGTATTTT.

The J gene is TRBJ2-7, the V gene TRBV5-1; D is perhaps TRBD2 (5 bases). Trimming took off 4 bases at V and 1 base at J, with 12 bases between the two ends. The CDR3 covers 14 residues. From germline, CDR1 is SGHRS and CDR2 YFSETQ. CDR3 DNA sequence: TGCGCCAGCAGCGACGGGATAGCTTCCTACGAGCAGTACTTC. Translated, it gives CASSDGIASYEQYF.

CDR3 sequence (DNA): TGCGCCAGCAGTGCGGGCGGGAGAGTCACCGGGGAGCTGTTTTTT. It specifies CASSAGGRVTGELFF. The J gene is TRBJ2-2, the V gene TRBV10-1, with 7 bases matching TRBD2. Germline V CDR1 and CDR2: WNHNN, SYGVQD (reference sequence). The CDR3 runs to 15 residues. V was clipped by 4 bases and J by 4 bases; unmatched bases: 6.

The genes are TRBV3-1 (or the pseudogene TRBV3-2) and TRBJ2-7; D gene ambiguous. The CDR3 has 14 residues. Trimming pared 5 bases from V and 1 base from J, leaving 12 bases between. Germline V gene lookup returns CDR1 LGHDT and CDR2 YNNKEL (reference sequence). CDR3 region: CASSSSGFSYEQYF. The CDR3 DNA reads TGTGCCAGCAGCTCCTCAGGATTTTCCTACGAGCAGTACTTC.

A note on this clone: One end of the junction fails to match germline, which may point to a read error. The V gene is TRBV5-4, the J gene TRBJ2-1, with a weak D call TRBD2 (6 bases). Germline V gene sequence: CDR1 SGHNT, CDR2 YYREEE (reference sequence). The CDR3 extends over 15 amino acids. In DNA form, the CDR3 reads TGTGCCAGCAGCTTGGGGGTAGCGGAGACCCCCTGGGGGATCTTC. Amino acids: CASSLGVAETPWGIF.